This entry is about one TCR beta chain. This clone was detected many times. Which antigen it targets is not known. No base quality values were provided; no much bigger clone lies one nucleotide off. The data stem from a study of shared clonotypes between healthy human individuals (dated by TCRdb to 2019 to 2021). Some background on the complete study: The cohort included three men and two women between 18 and 49 years of age. Per donor, three plates each were used for CD4 naive and CD4 memory, two for CD8 naive, and one for CD8 memory. To estimate repertoire size and how much clonotype sharing occurs between individuals, the study deeply sequenced the blood TCR repertoires of about five healthy adults. Different laboratories and diverse techniques were used to prepare libraries and sequence TCR repertoires, to increase sequencing depth and limit assay-specific biases. Each donor's leukapheresis produced roughly between about 0.9 and 9.5 billion PBMCs. Results and caveats for the whole study, not just this receptor: Only blood was sampled, and tissue TCR repertoires likely differ from those in blood. The genetic and exposure-history diversity represented was limited by the small number of donors. Rarefaction of sorted-subset datasets indicated incomplete sequencing despite the large sequencing depth. When four donors were compared, the shared fraction of clonotypes was about 5.5% for naive CD4, 3% to 4% for naive CD8, 2% to 2.5% for memory CD4, and 0.4% for memory CD8. Larger estimated clonotype richness was generally found for naive subsets than for memory subsets. Pairwise subsampling indicated that sequencing depth was expected to affect the degree of clonotype sharing among donors. Compared with non-shared clonotypes, the clonotypes found in all four sorted-subset donors had higher generation probabilities.

Using the deep immunoSEQ assay, multiplex PCR amplified TCR CDR3 regions from genomic DNA. Extracted genomic DNA from each cell subset was spread evenly across all wells of several immunoSEQ 96-well plates, with each plate serving as a replicate. For sorted subsets, about 210 ng of genomic DNA, equivalent to around 29,000 T cell genomes, went into each replicate PCR. The purified libraries were quantified using a Qubit 3.0 fluorometer, sized with a Bioanalyzer 2100, and then quantified again using the KAPA Library Quantification kit. Each immunoSEQ 96-well plate was sequenced on its own single-read 150-cycle Illumina NextSeq 550 flow cell. On the study's bioinformatics: Because the immunoSEQ output included only junctional sequences and no quality scores, the filtering could not be the same as the filtering used for full-length reads. Sequences were annotated with PyIR, a Python wrapper for IgBLAST v1.9, and V/J genes and CDR3 were assigned using IMGT germline references. Any read was removed if the V/J assignment was weak (E-value above 1e-6), the CDR3 was missing, or the read contained stop codons, out-of-frame junctions, or ambiguous translated residues. A V3J clonotype was defined by an identical inferred V gene, J gene, and CDR3 amino acid sequence. Percentage overlap between repertoires was calculated by dividing the number of shared unique clonotypes by the size of the smaller repertoire. RTK rarefaction, the Chao1 estimator, and Recon v2.1 estimates of unobserved clonotypes were used to assess repertoire richness. For all TCRbeta clonotypes obtained by the gDNA method from a handful of donors, generation probabilities were computed with OLGA. TCRdb limited this immuneACCESS table to in-frame rearrangements with V and J called. A share of clones is missing; checked studies link under half to unresolved V genes, and the rest is unexplained. Clonal size and the V and J genes are those of that table, whereas D and trimming came from the DNA. Present in this sample are more than 900,000 clones, about 80% of which were seen just once. The ten top clones hold 0.5% to 0.65% of the sample.

From cysteine to phenylalanine, the CDR3 is 13 amino acids long. Of the read, only the CDR3 DNA is kept; its 39 bases are in frame from base 1. V is cut by 8 bases and J by 3 bases, and the space between the germline ends is 14 bases. Taken from the germline V gene (reference sequence), the CDR1 and CDR2 loops are MNHEY and SMNVEV. Donors were healthy HIV-negative adults with no recently reported acute infections or vaccinations. All donors were Caucasian adults living in Nashville, Tennessee, USA. CD4+ T cells were enriched through magnetic negative selection, after which naive cells were positively selected on CD45RA and the remaining negative fraction served as the memory subset. Blood was collected by leukapheresis, and PBMCs were isolated by Ficoll-Histopaque density gradient centrifugation and then cryopreserved in liquid nitrogen vapor phase. Analytical flow cytometry was used to check the purity and quantity of every magnetically sorted T cell population. Genomic DNA was isolated from every sorted fraction and measured by UV absorbance on a Nanodrop 2000c.

This receptor was taken from a man aged 18-30 years in good health. Some clones in this sample may be carry-over from other donors' samples. Source material: memory CD4+ T cells from PBMCs. Read against the paper, the sample's cell subset or site label means: CD45RA-negative fraction. This receptor chain uses TRBV27 and TRBJ2-7; the D gene is not confidently resolved. The sequence in DNA is TGTGCCAGCCGGACGATTGGAGACTACGAGCAGTACTTC. Its protein product is CASRTIGDYEQYF.